A single T cell receptor beta chain is shown here with its context. The data derive from a study of T-cell reconstitution after alpha-beta-depleted transplantation in children. Germline V gene data show CDR1 as SNHLY and CDR2 as FYNNEI. There are 15 residues in the CDR3. V trimming: 5 bases; J trimming: 9 bases; junction bases outside the gene matches: 6. This sample's TCRbeta library carried unique molecular identifier barcodes. TCRdb reprocessed the PCR reads via MiXCR and lists one record per CDR3 protein. The sample yields over 550,000 distinct CDR3 sequences, roughly a tenth seen once. The chain joins TRBV2 to TRBJ2-1; 14 bases are shared with TRBD2. Specimen: PBMCs from the stem cell graft donor, collected from the stem cell graft. This receptor was identified in a human donor who donated a stem cell graft to a child with acute myeloid leukemia. This chain's CDR3 is CASSQGLAGVIEQFF. The CDR3 region has the DNA TGTGCCAGCAGTCAGGGACTAGCGGGAGTGATTGAGCAGTTCTTC.